Listed here is a single T cell receptor (beta chain). What it binds is unknown. This sample stems from a study of regulatory T cells in long-lasting Graves disease. Study context: Those Graves' patients who were newly diagnosed had been on antithyroid drugs under 3 months. The study's findings and limits: Limited samples may have lowered accuracy.

V lost 6 bases and J 8 bases, leaving 13 bases between the germline ends. The CDR3 loop spans 12 amino acids. Germline V CDR1 and CDR2: MNHEY, SVGEGT. Time point meaning: newly diagnosed GD, antithyroid drugs for less than 3 months. Researchers made the TCR library from RNA that was extracted from PBMCs. Roughly 8.4 milliliters of peripheral blood were drawn into EDTA tubes. Arm-PCR with iRepertoire HTBI primers amplified the CDR3 regions for these TCR beta libraries. MiXCR, applied by TCRdb to the multiplex PCR reads, yields one record per CDR3 protein. The sample shows fewer than 450,000 distinct CDR3 sequences, 14% to 15% of them seen only once. A further study also used this sample, focusing on T cells in Graves' hyperthyroidism and ophthalmopathy.

The chain combines TRBV6-2 or TRBV6-3 with TRBJ1-1, with D maybe TRBD1 (6 bases). This clonotype originated in a woman aged 40-49 years with Graves disease. Here the sequenced sample was peripheral blood mononuclear cells (PBMCs), taken at new diagnosis, from a patient treated with antithyroid drugs. The CDR3 DNA sequence: TGTGCCAGCAGCCCCGGGGGGCCGGAAGCTTTCTTT. Amino acid sequence: CASSPGGPEAFF.